These 2 T cell receptor beta chains originate from one sample sequenced in a study of T cells in women clearing cervical HPV infection. The table came from immunoSEQ multiplex PCR; TCRdb's copy has only in-frame clones and leaves some out. Reported are some 39,000 clones; the ten largest clones contain about 1.5%. Material for sequencing was blood buffy coat. All receptors come from a woman between 18 and 70 years old with a cervical HPV16 infection that either progressed to CIN3+ or cleared (not recorded which).

Worth noting for this clone: The germline gene is not matched at one end of the junction; a read error may be the cause. The read finishes 3 residues shy of the CDR3 end, and the germline J gene is used to complete it. This chain links TRBV7-9 with TRBJ1-2; D ambiguous. This CDR3 contains 15 residues. Germline values: CDR1 SEHNR, CDR2 FQNEAQ (reference sequence). The covered CDR3 bases are TGTGCCAGCAGCTTCCGCACAGTCTTGCCCTATGAC. Its translation: CASSFRTVLPYD. The CDR3, in full, reads CASSFRTVLPYDYTF.

For this clone: The CDR3 end is not reached by the read, which stops 3 residues before it; the germline J gene fills it in. The rearrangement joins TRBV20-1 to TRBJ2-7; TRBD1 might be the D (5 bases). The V end was cut by 0 bases, the J end by 6 bases, with 18 bases between. The CDR3 spans 15 residues. The germline gives CDR1 DFQATT, CDR2 SNEGSKA (reference sequence). The CDR3 bases that were read are TGCAGTGCTAGAGATCGAGCCTTCGACAGAGGCGAG. It specifies CSARDRAFDRGE. The full CDR3 is CSARDRAFDRGEQYF.